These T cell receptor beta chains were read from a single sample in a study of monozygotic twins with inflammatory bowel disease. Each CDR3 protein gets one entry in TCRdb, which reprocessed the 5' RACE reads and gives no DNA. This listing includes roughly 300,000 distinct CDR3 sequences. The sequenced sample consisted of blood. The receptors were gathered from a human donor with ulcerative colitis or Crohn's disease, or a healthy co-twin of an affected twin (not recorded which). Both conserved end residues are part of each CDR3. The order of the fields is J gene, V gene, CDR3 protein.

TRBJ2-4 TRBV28 CASRGPAKNIQYF
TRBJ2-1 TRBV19 CASSMGADSYNEQFF
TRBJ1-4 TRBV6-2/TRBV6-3 CASSHQAKKLFF
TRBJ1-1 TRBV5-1 CASGRTTLGAFF
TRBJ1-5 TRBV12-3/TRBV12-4 CASSRDRPLHNQPQHF
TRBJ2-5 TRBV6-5 CASSSSGEETQYF
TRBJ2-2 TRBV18 CASSSNTVNTGELFF
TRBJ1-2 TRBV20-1 CSARSGDYGYTF
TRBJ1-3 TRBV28 CASNRLTGRNTIYF
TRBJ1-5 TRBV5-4 CASSLDGGGLGNQPQHF
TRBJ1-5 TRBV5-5 CASSLRNSNQPQHF
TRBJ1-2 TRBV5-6 CASSLYWLWDRGLLVDGYTF
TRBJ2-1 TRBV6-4 CASSTGGPRNEQFF
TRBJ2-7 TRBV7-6 CASSPRQGRGDEQYF
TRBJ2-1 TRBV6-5 CASSYSGRYNEQFF
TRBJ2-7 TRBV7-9 CASSLLEPTVTYEQYF
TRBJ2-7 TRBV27 CASSSGGRWEQYF
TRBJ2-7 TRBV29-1 CSVEGGGDLDYEQYF
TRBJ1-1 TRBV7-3 CASSLGDRSNTEAFF
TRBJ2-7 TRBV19 CASSFARGYEQYF
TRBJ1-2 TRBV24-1 CATSDFTANYGYTF
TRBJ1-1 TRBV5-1 CASSPGGGLTGTEAFF
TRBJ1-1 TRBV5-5 CASSFFWGIISEAFF
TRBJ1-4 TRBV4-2 CASSQGRQVYSQNSATNEKLFF
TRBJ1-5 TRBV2 CASSVTGGSQPQHF
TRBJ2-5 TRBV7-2 CASRPEASTLSEETQYF
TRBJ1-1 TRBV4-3 CASSQGTAGTEAFF
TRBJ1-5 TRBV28 CASIGTLGSNQPQHF
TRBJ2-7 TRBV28 CASSRTIKNEQYF
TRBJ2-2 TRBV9 CASSVVEGIGELFF
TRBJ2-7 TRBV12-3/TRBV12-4 CASSPFLGVEEQYF
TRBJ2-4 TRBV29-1 CSVERTSGAKNIQYF
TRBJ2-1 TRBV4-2 CASSPRASGTFYNEQFF
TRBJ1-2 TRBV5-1 CASTQNPGQSTYGYTF
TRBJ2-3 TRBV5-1 CASATKSAGTDTQYF
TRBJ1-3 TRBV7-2 CASSLRGGGISGNTIYF
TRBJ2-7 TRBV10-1 CASSEWTSGNEQYF
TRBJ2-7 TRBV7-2 CASSLGGPGRNEQYF